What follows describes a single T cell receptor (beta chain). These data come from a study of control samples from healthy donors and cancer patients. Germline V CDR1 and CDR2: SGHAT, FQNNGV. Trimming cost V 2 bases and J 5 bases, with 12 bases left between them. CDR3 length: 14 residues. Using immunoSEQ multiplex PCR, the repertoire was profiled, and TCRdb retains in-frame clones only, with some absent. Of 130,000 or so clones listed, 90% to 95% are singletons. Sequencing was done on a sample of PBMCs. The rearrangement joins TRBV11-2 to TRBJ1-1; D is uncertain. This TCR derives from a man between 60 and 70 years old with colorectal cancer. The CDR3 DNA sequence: TGTGCCAGCAGCTTAATTGGCTCGGATACTGAAGCTTTCTTT. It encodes CASSLIGSDTEAFF.